These 8 T cell receptor beta chains were all obtained from the same sample, sequenced in a study of blood T cell repertoires in COVID-19. Data came from immunoSEQ multiplex PCR; TCRdb stores just in-frame clones and leaves some out. The data show around 300,000 clones, with 80% to 90% seen just once and 2% to 2.5% held by the top ten. Sample: PBMCs or T cells enriched from blood (not recorded which). All receptors derive from a woman aged 18 to 35 who had recovered from COVID-19.

The V gene is TRBV5-1, the J gene TRBJ1-2, with D tentatively TRBD1 (6 bases). This CDR3 comprises 12 residues. V gave up 4 bases and J gave up 8 bases, with 12 bases separating them. Germline V gene lookup returns CDR1 SGHRS and CDR2 YFSETQ. The CDR3 loop is CASSLRGDGYTF. DNA for the CDR3: TGCGCCAGCAGCCTCAGGGGTGACGGCTACACCTTC.

This rearrangement joins TRBV2 to TRBJ1-2; 9 nucleotides line up with TRBD1. V shed 8 bases, J shed 4 bases, and the junction held 5 bases outside the gene matches. Germline V CDR1 and CDR2: SNHLY, FYNNEI. The CDR3 has 13 residues. CDR3 in amino acids: CASLGTGSYGYTF. CDR3 coding DNA: TGTGCCAGCCTCGGGACAGGGAGCTATGGCTACACCTTC.

The rearrangement links TRBV30 to TRBJ1-5; D ambiguous. CDR3 length: 12 residues. V gave up 1 base and J gave up 3 bases, with 4 bases separating them. Germline assignment: CDR1 GTSNPN and CDR2 SVGIG (reference sequence). CDR3: CAWSGLNQPQHF. Here the CDR3 DNA reads TGTGCCTGGAGTGGACTCAATCAGCCCCAGCATTTT.

This chain joins TRBV6-4 and TRBJ2-7, with a weak D call TRBD1 (5 bases). The CDR3 is 14 amino acids. Germline values: CDR1 MRHNA, CDR2 SNTAGT. Trimming took 4 bases from V and 2 from J, leaving 12 bases between them. The CDR3 DNA is TGTGCCAGCAGTGTAGTCAGGGCCCCCTACGAGCAGTACTTC. As protein: CASSVVRAPYEQYF.

This chain connects TRBV6-2 or TRBV6-3 to TRBJ2-6; possible D gene TRBD2, 7 bases. V shed 6 bases and J shed 0 bases, with 15 bases lying between them. Germline CDR1 is MNHEY and CDR2 is SVGEGT. This CDR3 contains 17 residues. The DNA of the CDR3 is TGTGCCAGCAGCCGCGCGGGGGCGAGCTCTGGGGCCAACGTCCTGACTTTC. It is translated as CASSRAGASSGANVLTF.

The chain combines TRBV11-2 with TRBJ2-6, with 11 bases lining up with TRBD1. This CDR3 contains 17 residues. Per germline, CDR1 SGHAT and CDR2 FQNNGV. Trimming removed 5 bases from V and 3 bases from J; junction bases left unmatched: 6. The CDR3 coding sequence is TGTGCCAGCAGCCCAGGACAGGGGGCGCTTGGGGCCAACGTCCTGACTTTC. Its translation: CASSPGQGALGANVLTF.

The chain uses TRBV4-2 and TRBJ2-2; TRBD1 might be the D (5 bases). The length of the CDR3 is 15 residues. Trimming took 0 bases from V and 6 from J, leaving 11 bases between them. Germline values: CDR1 LGHNA, CDR2 YNFKEQ. The CDR3 DNA sequence: TGTGCCAGCAGCCAAGACAGGGTAGGATCCGGGGAGCTGTTTTTT. Its translation is CASSQDRVGSGELFF.

The chain combines TRBV6-5 with TRBJ1-3; D call uncertain. The CDR3 is 14 amino acids. The germline V gene has CDR1 MNHEY and CDR2 SVGAGI. Trimming left V 5 bases short and J 6 bases short, with 14 bases between. The CDR3 loop reads CASSPRGGENTIYF. CDR3 DNA: TGTGCCAGCAGTCCCCGAGGAGGAGAAAACACCATATATTTT.